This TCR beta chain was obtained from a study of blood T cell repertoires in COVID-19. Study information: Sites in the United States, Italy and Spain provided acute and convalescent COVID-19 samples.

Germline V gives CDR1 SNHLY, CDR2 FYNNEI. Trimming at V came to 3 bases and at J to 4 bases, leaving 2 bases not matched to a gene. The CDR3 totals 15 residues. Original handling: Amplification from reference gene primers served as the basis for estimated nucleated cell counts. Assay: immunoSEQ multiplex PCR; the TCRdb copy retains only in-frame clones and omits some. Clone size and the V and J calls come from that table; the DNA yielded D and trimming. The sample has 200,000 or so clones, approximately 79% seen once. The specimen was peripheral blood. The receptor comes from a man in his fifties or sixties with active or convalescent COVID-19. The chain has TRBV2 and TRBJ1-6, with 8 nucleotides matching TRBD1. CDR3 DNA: TGTGCCAGCAGTGAGGACAGGGCGTATAATTCACCCCTCCACTTT. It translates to CASSEDRAYNSPLHF.